This TCR beta chain was profiled in a study of blood T cell repertoires in COVID-19. The CDR3 has 15 residues. V gave up 0 bases and J gave up 7 bases; unmatched junction bases: 4. The germline CDR1 and CDR2 sequences are SGHNT and YYREEE (reference sequence). TCRdb's table, derived via immunoSEQ multiplex PCR, lists solely in-frame clones and lacks some. The sample has roughly 160,000 clones; 83% are singletons. Sequenced sample: peripheral blood. The source is a woman older than 75 with acute or convalescent COVID-19. V gene TRBV5-4 combines with J gene TRBJ1-6, with 7 bases fitting TRBD1. The CDR3 bases are TGTGCCAGCAGCTTGGGCGCAGGGGGGAATTCACCCCTCCACTTT. Protein product: CASSLGAGGNSPLHF.